A selection of T cell receptor beta chains follows, all from one sample in a study of T-cell memory formation after mild COVID-19. From the 5' RACE reads, TCRdb called clonotypes with MiXCR, one entry per CDR3 protein. The profile shows hundreds of thousands of distinct CDR3 sequences, roughly 20% of them singletons. Sequencing input: PBMCs or a T cell subset sorted from them (not recorded which). The receptors derive from an adult woman who had mild COVID-19 (a few samples of this study predate the infection). Cell type and time point are not known. The CDR3 runs from the conserved cysteine through the conserved F or W. A D gene is named only where the DNA matches it firmly. Some rows mark clone size as missing; the rest say once, few, many or name a class of expanded clone.

>TRBD1|TRBV4-1|TRBJ1-5|.
CASGGVGQGDQPQHF
TGCGCCAGTGGAGGGGTGGGACAGGGCGATCAGCCCCAGCATTTT
>.|TRBV29-1|TRBJ2-7|.
CSVVGTGSYEQYF
TGCAGCGTTGTGGGTACAGGGTCTTACGAGCAGTACTTC
>TRBD1|TRBV20-1|TRBJ2-4|.
CSARDLGTGGIYIQYF
TGCAGTGCTAGAGATCTGGGAACAGGGGGAATATACATTCAGTACTTC
>TRBD2|TRBV19|TRBJ2-1|.
CASSTLAGGRNEQFF
TGTGCCAGTAGTACCCTAGCGGGGGGACGCAATGAGCAGTTCTTC
>.|TRBV28|TRBJ1-2|.
CASSSAGDGYTF
TGTGCCAGCAGTTCGGCTGGGGACGGCTACACCTTC
>TRBD2|TRBV11-2|TRBJ2-1|few
CASSFGLLAGGSNNEQFF
TGTGCCAGCAGCTTCGGCCTACTAGCGGGAGGGTCCAACAATGAGCAGTTCTTC
>TRBD2|TRBV30|TRBJ2-1|.
CAWSSTGGPFF
TGTGCCTGGAGTTCAACGGGGGGGCCGTTCTTC
>.|TRBV12-3/TRBV12-4|TRBJ2-7|.
CASSPRDLVYEQYF
TGTGCCAGCAGTCCCCGGGATCTGGTCTACGAGCAGTACTTC
>TRBD1|TRBV4-1|TRBJ2-1|few
CASSRPYGTAHNEQFF
TGCGCCAGCAGCCGTCCGTACGGGACAGCCCACAATGAGCAGTTCTTC
>TRBD2|TRBV9|TRBJ2-5|few
CASSRRLAGGEETQYF
TGTGCCAGCAGCCGCCGACTAGCGGGGGGTGAAGAGACCCAGTACTTC
>.|TRBV29-1|TRBJ2-6|.
CSVWKGSGANVLTF
TGCAGCGTTTGGAAGGGCTCTGGGGCCAACGTCCTGACTTTC
>.|TRBV5-6|TRBJ2-6|.
CASSGGTVLVSGANVLTF
TGTGCCAGCAGCGGAGGGACAGTACTTGTCTCTGGGGCCAACGTCCTGACTTTC
>.|TRBV7-2|TRBJ2-5|few
CASSLGQGLVETQYF
TGTGCCAGCAGCTTAGGTCAGGGTCTTGTAGAGACCCAGTACTTC
>TRBD2|TRBV20-1|TRBJ2-7|few
CSANSGGDSYEQYF
TGCAGTGCCAATAGCGGGGGTGACTCCTACGAGCAGTACTTC
>TRBD2|TRBV5-1|TRBJ2-5|.
CASSKGNSGGAGGETQYF
TGCGCCAGCAGCAAGGGTAATAGCGGGGGGGCCGGAGGAGAGACCCAGTACTTC
>.|TRBV14|TRBJ2-1|many
CASSHERRGAYNEQFF
TGTGCCAGCAGCCATGAACGTCGGGGCGCCTACAATGAGCAGTTCTTC
>.|TRBV11-2|TRBJ2-1|few
CASSLTIRSYNEQFF
TGTGCCAGCAGCTTAACGATACGCTCCTACAATGAGCAGTTCTTC
>TRBD1|TRBV24-1|TRBJ2-3|.
CATSDLGQGSADTQYF
TGTGCCACCAGTGATTTGGGACAGGGGTCCGCAGATACGCAGTATTTT
>.|TRBV29-1|TRBJ1-5|many
CSVGPGEGGQPQHF
TGCAGCGTTGGACCAGGGGAGGGAGGGCAGCCCCAGCATTTT
>TRBD2|TRBV29-1|TRBJ2-7|many
CSVLSDKREVQYF
TGCAGCGTCCTTTCGGATAAGCGGGAGGTCCAATACTTC
>TRBD1|TRBV18|TRBJ2-7|many
CASSPGQNYEQYF
TGTGCCAGCAGTCCGGGACAGAACTACGAGCAGTACTTC
>.|TRBV15|TRBJ2-7|.
CATSSARGPNYEQYF
TGTGCCACCAGCAGTGCGCGGGGCCCCAATTACGAGCAGTACTTC
>.|TRBV5-6|TRBJ1-1|few
CASSSYHGWVEAFF
TGTGCCAGCAGCTCCTATCATGGCTGGGTTGAAGCTTTCTTT
>.|TRBV7-6|TRBJ2-7|.
CASSLDGGPYEQYF
TGTGCCAGCAGCTTAGATGGGGGGCCCTACGAGCAGTACTTC
>.|TRBV9|TRBJ1-5|.
CASSGNPRGTSNQPQHF
TGTGCCAGCAGCGGAAACCCGCGGGGGACAAGCAATCAGCCCCAGCATTTT
>.|TRBV5-1|TRBJ1-2|.
CASSEETWAGYTF
TGCGCCAGCAGCGAAGAGACATGGGCAGGCTACACCTTC
>.|TRBV29-1|TRBJ2-5|few
CSVDALDGETQYF
TGCAGCGTTGACGCCTTAGACGGGGAGACCCAGTACTTC
>TRBD1|TRBV5-1|TRBJ2-5|.
CASSLELGDRGKETQYF
TGCGCCAGCAGCCTCGAGTTAGGGGACAGGGGGAAAGAGACCCAGTACTTC